Described below is a single T cell receptor (beta chain) sequence and its context. The method was immunoSEQ multiplex PCR; TCRdb's version includes in-frame clones alone and lacks a portion of them. The sample holds 55,000 to 65,000 clones; around four fifths are singletons and the top ten take more than 30%. In germline, CDR1 is MNHEY, CDR2 SMNVEV (reference sequence). There are 14 residues in the CDR3. The J segment lost 4 bases and the V segment lost 5 bases, leaving 6 bases of the junction unmatched. This sample is drawn from a study of blood T cell repertoires in COVID-19. Seattle researchers signed up patients amid active infection and tracked them longitudinally.

This clonotype was obtained from a man aged 60 to 69 with COVID-19, enrolled during active disease. V is TRBV27 and J is TRBJ2-5, with TRBD2 matching 8 bases. What was sequenced was peripheral blood. The CDR3 bases are TGTGCCAGCAGTCAAAGCGGGGGTTTAGAGACCCAGTACTTC. Residues: CASSQSGGLETQYF.